Listed below are T cell receptor beta chains from one sample, sequenced in a study of PD-L1 blockade in urothelial cancer. Here immunoSEQ multiplex PCR was the method, and the copy in TCRdb shows in-frame clones only, minus some. The sample lists 55,000 or so clones; nearly 85% were seen once. This specimen was PBMCs, taken around atezolizumab (anti-PD-L1) treatment. All receptors derive from a man in his forties or fifties with urothelial cancer. CDR3s include the opening cysteine and the closing phenylalanine or tryptophan. A D gene is named only where the DNA matches it firmly. A row's size may be missing; if present it is once, few, many or a size class.

TRBD1	NA	TRBV12-5	TRBJ2-7	CASGPGGLSYEQYF	TGTGCTAGTGGCCCAGGGGGCCTCTCCTACGAGCAGTACTTC
NA	NA	TRBV7-2	TRBJ2-3	CASSSDTNPVTDTQYF	TGTGCCAGCAGCTCGGACACAAATCCAGTCACAGATACGCAGTATTTT
TRBD1	NA	TRBV14	TRBJ1-1	CASSLLNRGEAFF	TGTGCCAGCAGCCTCCTGAACAGGGGCGAAGCTTTCTTT
TRBD1	NA	TRBV28	TRBJ2-3	CASSLSGQGASTDTQYF	TGTGCCAGCAGTTTATCGGGACAGGGAGCTAGCACAGATACGCAGTATTTT
NA	NA	TRBV4-2	TRBJ1-4	CASSQAQDSYSGKLFF	TGTGCCAGCAGCCAAGCCCAGGACAGCTATTCCGGAAAACTGTTTTTT
NA	NA	TRBV9	TRBJ2-1	CASSPLGSPHNEQFF	TGTGCCAGCAGCCCACTGGGGAGCCCCCACAATGAGCAGTTCTTC
TRBD1	few	TRBV7-9	TRBJ2-2	CASSQTGTLTGELFF	TGTGCCAGCAGCCAGACAGGGACCCTTACCGGGGAGCTGTTTTTT
TRBD1	NA	TRBV6-6	TRBJ1-2	CASSTVGQGDGYTF	TGTGCCAGCAGTACCGTGGGGCAGGGGGATGGCTACACCTTC
NA	few	TRBV7-2	TRBJ1-5	CASSLAGGGNQPQHF	TGTGCCAGCAGCTTAGCTGGGGGAGGAAATCAGCCCCAGCATTTT
NA	NA	TRBV19	TRBJ1-2	CASTPTGWDGYTF	TGTGCCAGCACCCCGACAGGATGGGACGGCTACACCTTC
TRBD2	NA	TRBV27	TRBJ2-2	CASSPFGGGTGELFF	TGTGCCAGCAGTCCCTTCGGGGGGGGAACCGGGGAGCTGTTTTTT
NA	few	TRBV5-1	TRBJ2-3	CASSRDSGDTQYF	TGCGCCAGCAGCCGGGACTCGGGAGATACGCAGTATTTT
NA	NA	TRBV12-1	TRBJ2-1	CASRSYGAEQFF	TGTGCCAGCAGATCCTATGGGGCAGAGCAGTTCTTC
TRBD2	NA	TRBV18	TRBJ2-7	CASSPGSGGYEQYF	TGTGCCAGCTCACCAGGGAGCGGGGGTTACGAGCAGTACTTC
TRBD2	NA	TRBV5-1	TRBJ2-3	CASLAGPGTDTQYF	TGCGCCAGTCTAGCGGGACCAGGCACAGATACGCAGTATTTT
NA	NA	TRBV5-1	TRBJ2-7	CASSGAYEQYF	TGCGCCAGCAGCGGGGCGTACGAGCAGTACTTC
NA	NA	TRBV18	TRBJ2-7	CASSPSRGAGDYEQYF	TGTGCCAGCTCACCCTCCCGGGGGGCAGGAGACTACGAGCAGTACTTC